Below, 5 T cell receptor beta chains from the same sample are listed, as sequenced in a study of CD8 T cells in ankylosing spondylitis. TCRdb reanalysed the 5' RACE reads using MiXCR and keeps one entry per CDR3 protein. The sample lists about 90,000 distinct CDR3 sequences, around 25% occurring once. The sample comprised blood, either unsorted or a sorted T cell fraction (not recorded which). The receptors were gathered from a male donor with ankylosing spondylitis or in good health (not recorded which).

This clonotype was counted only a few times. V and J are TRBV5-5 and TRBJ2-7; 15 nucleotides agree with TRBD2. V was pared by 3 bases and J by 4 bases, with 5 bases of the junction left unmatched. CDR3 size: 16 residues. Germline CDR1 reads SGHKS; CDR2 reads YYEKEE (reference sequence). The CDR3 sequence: CASSSPGLAGGYEQYF. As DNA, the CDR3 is TGTGCCAGCAGCTCACCTGGACTAGCGGGAGGGTACGAGCAGTACTTC.

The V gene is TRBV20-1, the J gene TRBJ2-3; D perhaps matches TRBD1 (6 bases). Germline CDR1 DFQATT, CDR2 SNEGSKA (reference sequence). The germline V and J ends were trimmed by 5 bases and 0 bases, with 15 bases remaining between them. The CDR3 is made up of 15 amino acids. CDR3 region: CSAPRRDTSTDTQYF. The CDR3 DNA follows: TGCAGTGCTCCGCGTCGGGACACCAGCACAGATACGCAGTATTTT.

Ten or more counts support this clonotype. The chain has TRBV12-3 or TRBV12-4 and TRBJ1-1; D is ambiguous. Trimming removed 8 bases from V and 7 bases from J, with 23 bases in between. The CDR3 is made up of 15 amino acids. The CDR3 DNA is TGTGCCAGCGATTCGAGACTCGGCGGGCCAAATGAAGCTTTCTTT. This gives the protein CASDSRLGGPNEAFF.

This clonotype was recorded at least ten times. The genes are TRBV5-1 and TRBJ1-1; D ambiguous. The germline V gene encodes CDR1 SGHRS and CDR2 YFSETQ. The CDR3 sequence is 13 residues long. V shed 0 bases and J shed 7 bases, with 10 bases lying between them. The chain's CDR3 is CASSLEGRDEAFF. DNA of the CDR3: TGCGCCAGCAGCTTGGAGGGAAGGGATGAAGCTTTCTTT.

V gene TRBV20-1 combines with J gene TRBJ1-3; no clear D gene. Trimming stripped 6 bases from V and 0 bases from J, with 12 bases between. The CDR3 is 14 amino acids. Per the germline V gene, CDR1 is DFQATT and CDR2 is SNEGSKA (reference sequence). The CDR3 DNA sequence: TGCAGTGCCCAACCCCACGGCTCTGGAAACACCATATATTTT. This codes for CSAQPHGSGNTIYF.